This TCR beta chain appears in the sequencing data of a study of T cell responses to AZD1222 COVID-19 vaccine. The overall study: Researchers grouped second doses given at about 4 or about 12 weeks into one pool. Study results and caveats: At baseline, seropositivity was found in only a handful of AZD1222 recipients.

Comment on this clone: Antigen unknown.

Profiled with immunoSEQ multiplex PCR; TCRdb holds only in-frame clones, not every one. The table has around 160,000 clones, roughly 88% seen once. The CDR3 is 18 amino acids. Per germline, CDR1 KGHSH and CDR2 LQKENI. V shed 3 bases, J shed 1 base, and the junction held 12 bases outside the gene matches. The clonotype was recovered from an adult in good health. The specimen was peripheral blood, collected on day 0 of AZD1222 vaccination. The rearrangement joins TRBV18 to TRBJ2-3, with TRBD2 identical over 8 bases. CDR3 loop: CASSPRTSSRGGTDTQYF. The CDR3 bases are TGTGCCAGCTCACCGCGGACTAGCTCAAGGGGGGGCACAGATACGCAGTATTTT. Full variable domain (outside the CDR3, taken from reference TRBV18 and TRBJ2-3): NAGVMQNPRHLVRRRGQEARLRCSPMKGHSHVYWYRQLPEEGLKFMVYLQKENIIDESGMPKERFSAEFPKEGPSILRIQQVVRGDSAAYFCASSPRTSSRGGTDTQYFGPGTRLTVL.